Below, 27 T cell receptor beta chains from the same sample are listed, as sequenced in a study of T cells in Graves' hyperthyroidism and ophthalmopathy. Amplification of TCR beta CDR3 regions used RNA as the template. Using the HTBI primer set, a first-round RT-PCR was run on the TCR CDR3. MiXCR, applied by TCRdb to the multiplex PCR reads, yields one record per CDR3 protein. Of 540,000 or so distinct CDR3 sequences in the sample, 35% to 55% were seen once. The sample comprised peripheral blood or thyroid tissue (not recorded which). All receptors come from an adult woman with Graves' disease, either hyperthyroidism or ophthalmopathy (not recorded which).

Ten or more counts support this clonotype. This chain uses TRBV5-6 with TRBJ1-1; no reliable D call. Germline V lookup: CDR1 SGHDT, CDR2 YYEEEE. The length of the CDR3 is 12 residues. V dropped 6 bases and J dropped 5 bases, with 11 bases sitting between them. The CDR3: CASTGMGTEAFF. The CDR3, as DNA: TGTGCCAGCACCGGGATGGGAACTGAAGCTTTCTTT.

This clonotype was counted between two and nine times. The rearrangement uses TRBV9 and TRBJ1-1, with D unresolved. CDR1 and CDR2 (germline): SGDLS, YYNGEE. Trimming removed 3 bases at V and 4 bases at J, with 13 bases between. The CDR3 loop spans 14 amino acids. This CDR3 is CASSAQVAGTEAFF. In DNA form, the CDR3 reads TGTGCCAGCAGCGCGCAGGTGGCAGGCACTGAAGCTTTCTTT.

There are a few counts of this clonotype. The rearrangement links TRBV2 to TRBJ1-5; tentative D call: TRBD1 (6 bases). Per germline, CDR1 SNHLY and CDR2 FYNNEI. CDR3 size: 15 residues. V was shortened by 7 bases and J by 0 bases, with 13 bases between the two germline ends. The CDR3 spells CASTRDKYSNQPQHF. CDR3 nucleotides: TGTGCCAGCACCAGGGACAAGTATAGCAATCAGCCCCAGCATTTT.

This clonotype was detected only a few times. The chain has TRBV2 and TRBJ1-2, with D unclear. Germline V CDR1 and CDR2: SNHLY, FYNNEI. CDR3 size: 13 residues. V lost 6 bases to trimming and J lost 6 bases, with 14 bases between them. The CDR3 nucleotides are TGTGCCAGCAGATCTGACACGATTAATGGCTACACCTTC. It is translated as CASRSDTINGYTF.

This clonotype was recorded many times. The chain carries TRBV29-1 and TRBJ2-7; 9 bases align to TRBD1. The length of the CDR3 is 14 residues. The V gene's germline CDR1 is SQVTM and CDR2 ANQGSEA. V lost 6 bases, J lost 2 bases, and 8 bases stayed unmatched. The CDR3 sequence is CSVGRRDRAYEQYF. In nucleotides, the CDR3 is TGCAGCGTAGGCCGCCGGGACAGGGCCTACGAGCAGTACTTC.

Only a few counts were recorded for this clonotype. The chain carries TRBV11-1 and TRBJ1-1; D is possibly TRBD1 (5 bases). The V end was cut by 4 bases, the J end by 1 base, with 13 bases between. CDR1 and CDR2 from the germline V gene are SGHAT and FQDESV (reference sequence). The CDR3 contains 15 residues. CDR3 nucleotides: TGTGCCAGCAGCTCCTCCCGGGGGACGAACACTGAAGCTTTCTTT. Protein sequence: CASSSSRGTNTEAFF.

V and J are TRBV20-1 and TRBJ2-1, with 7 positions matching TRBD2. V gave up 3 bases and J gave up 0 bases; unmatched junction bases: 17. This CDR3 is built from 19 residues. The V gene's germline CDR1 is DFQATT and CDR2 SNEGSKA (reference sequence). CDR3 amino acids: CSASGIGGRTLYSYNEQFF. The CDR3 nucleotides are TGCAGTGCTAGTGGAATCGGCGGGAGAACCCTTTACTCCTACAATGAGCAGTTCTTC.

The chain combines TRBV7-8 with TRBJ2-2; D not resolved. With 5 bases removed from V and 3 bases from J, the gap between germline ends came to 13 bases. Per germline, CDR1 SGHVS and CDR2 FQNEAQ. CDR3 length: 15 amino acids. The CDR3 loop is CASSTRNTYTGELFF. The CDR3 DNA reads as TGTGCCAGCAGCACCCGAAACACCTACACCGGGGAGCTGTTTTTT.

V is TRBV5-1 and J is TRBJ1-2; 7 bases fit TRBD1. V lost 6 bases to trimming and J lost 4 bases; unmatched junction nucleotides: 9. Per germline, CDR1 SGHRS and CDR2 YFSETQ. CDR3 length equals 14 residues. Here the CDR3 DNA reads TGCGCCAGCACGGAAGGGGGCGAGGGCTATGGCTACACCTTC. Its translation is CASTEGGEGYGYTF.

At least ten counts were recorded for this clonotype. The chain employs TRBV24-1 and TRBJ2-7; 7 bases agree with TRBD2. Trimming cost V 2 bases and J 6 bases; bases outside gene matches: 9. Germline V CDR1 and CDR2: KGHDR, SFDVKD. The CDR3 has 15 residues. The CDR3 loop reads CATSDSWTSGSEQYF. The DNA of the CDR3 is TGTGCCACCAGTGATTCCTGGACTAGTGGTAGCGAGCAGTACTTC.

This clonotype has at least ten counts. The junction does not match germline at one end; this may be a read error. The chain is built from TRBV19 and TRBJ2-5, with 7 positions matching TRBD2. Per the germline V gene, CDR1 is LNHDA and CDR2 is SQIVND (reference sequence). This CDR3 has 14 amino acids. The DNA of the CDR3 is TGTGCCAGTAGTATAGATCGTGCGGGAGCCCCCTCGGACTTC. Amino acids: CASSIDRAGAPSDF.

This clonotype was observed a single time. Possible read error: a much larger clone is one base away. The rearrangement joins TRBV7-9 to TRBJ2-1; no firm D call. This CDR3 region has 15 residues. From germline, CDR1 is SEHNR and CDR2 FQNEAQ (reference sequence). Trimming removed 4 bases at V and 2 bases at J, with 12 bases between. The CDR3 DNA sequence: TGTGCCAGCAGCTCGTTAGGTCGGACCTACAATGAGCAGTTCTTC. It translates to CASSSLGRTYNEQFF.

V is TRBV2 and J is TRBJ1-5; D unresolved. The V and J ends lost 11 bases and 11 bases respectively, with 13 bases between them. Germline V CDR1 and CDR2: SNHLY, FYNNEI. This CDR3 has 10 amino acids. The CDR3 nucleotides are TGTGCCGGCGAGGCAACGGCCCAGCATTTT. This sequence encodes CAGEATAQHF.

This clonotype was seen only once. The CDR3 DNA follows: TGTGCCAGCAGAGGGACAGGGGCCCCAGAGCAGTACTTC. Translated: CASRGTGAPEQYF. V gene TRBV2 combines with J gene TRBJ2-7; TRBD1 agrees at 10 bases. Looked up from germline, CDR1 is SNHLY and CDR2 is FYNNEI. There are 13 residues in the CDR3. The junction had 6 bases not matched to a gene; V was cut back by 6 bases and J by 7 bases.

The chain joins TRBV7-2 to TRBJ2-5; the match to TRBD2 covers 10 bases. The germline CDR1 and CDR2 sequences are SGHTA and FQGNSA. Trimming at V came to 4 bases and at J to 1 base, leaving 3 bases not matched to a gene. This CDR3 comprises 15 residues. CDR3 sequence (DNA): TGTGCCAGCAGCTCTAGCGGGGGCCTCCAAGAGACCCAGTACTTC. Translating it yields CASSSSGGLQETQYF.

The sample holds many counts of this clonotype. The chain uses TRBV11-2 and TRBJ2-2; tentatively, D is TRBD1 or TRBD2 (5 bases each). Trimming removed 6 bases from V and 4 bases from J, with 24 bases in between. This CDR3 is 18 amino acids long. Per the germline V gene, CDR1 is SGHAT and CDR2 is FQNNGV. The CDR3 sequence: CASRGLGRERSSTGELFF. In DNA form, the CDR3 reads TGTGCCAGCAGAGGACTGGGCAGGGAAAGGTCGAGCACCGGGGAGCTGTTTTTT.

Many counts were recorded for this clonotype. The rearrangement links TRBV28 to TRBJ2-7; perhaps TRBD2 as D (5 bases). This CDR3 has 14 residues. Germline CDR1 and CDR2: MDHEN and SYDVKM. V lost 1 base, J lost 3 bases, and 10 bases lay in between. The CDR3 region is CASSLFTGSYEQYF. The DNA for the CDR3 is TGTGCCAGCAGTTTATTTACGGGGAGCTACGAGCAGTACTTC. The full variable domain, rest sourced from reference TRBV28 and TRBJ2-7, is DVKVTQSSRYLVKRTGEKVFLECVQDMDHENMFWYRQDPGLGLRLIYFSYDVKMKEKGDIPEGYSVSREKKERFSLILESASTNQTSMYLCASSLFTGSYEQYFGPGTRLTVT.

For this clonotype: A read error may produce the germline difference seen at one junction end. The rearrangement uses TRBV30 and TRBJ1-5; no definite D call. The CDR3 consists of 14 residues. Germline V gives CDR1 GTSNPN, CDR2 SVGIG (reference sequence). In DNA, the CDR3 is TGTGACTGGAGTGTCCCCAAGGGCGAGCGGCCCCAGCATTTT. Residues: CDWSVPKGERPQHF.

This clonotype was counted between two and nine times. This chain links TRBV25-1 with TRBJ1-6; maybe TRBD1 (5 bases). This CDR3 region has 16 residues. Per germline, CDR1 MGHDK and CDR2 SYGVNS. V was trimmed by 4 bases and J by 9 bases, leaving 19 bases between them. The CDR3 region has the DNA TGTGCCAGCAGTGCTAGAGATCGGGGGTCTTTTTCACCCCTCCACTTT. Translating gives CASSARDRGSFSPLHF. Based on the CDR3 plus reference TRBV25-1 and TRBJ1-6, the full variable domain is EADIYQTPRYLVIGTGKKITLECSQTMGHDKMYWYQQDPGMELHLIHYSYGVNSTEKGDLSSESTVSRIRTEHFPLTLESARPSHTSQYLCASSARDRGSFSPLHFGNGTRLTVT.

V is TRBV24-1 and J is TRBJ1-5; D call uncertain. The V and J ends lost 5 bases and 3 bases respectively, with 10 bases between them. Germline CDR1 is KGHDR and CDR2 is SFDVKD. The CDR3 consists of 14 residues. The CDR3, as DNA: TGTGCCACCAGTGGGCAGAAGAACAATCAGCCCCAGCATTTT. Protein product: CATSGQKNNQPQHF.

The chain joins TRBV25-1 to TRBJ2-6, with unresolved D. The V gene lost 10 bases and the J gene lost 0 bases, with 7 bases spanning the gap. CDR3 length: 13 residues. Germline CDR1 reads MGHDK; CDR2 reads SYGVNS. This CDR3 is CANSVSGANVLTF. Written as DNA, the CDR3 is TGTGCCAACAGCGTCTCTGGGGCCAACGTCCTGACTTTC.

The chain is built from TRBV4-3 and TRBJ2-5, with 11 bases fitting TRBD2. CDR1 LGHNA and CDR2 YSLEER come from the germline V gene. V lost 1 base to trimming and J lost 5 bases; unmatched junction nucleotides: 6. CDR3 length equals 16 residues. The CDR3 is CASSQGSGRAEETQYF. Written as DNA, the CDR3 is TGCGCCAGCAGCCAAGGTAGCGGGAGGGCCGAGGAGACCCAGTACTTC.

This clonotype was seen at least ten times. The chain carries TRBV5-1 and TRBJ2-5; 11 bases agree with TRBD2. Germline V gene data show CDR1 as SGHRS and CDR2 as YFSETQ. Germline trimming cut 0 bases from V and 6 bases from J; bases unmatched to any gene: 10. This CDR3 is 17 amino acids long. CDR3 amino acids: CASSLGVAGGPSKTQYF. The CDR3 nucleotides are TGCGCCAGCAGCTTGGGGGTAGCGGGAGGGCCCTCAAAGACCCAGTACTTC.

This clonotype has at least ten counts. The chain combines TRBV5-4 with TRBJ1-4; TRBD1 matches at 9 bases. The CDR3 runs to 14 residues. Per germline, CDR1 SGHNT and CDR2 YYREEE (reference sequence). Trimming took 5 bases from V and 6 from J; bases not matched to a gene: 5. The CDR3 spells CASRIQGADEKLFF. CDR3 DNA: TGTGCCAGCAGGATACAGGGGGCGGATGAAAAACTGTTTTTT.

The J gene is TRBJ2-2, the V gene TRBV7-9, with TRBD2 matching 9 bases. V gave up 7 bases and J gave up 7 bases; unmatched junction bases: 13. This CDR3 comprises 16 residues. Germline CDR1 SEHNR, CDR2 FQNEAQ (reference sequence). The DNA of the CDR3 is TGTGCCAGCACCCTCCCGGGACTAGCTGTTCGCGGGGAGCTGTTTTTT. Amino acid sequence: CASTLPGLAVRGELFF.

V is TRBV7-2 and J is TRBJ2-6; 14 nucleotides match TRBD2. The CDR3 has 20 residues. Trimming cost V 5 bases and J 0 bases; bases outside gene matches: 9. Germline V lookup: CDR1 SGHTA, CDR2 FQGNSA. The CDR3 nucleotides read TGTGCCAGCAGCCCCGGACTAGCGGGAGGCATTATCTCTGGGGCCAACGTCCTGACTTTC. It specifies CASSPGLAGGIISGANVLTF.

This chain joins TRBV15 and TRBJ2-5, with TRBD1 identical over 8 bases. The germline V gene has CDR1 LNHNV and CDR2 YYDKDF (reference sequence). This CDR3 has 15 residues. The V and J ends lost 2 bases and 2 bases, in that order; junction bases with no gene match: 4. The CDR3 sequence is CATSRMGQEQETQYF. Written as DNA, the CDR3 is TGTGCCACCAGCAGAATGGGACAGGAACAAGAGACCCAGTACTTC.